This T cell receptor beta chain was captured in a study of PD-L1 blockade in urothelial cancer. On the study more broadly: Patients with male sex and bladder-origin urothelial cancer accounted for about 85% of the roughly 30 enrolled. At 3 weeks (second dose) and 6 weeks after starting treatment, blood was analyzed. General study points: Tumor-linked clones in blood grew more by 3 weeks in durable-benefit patients.

Comments on this clone: The antigen is unknown.

Trimming left V 0 bases short and J 5 bases short, with 23 bases between. CDR3 size: 18 residues. Germline assignment: CDR1 SGHDT and CDR2 YYEEEE. Time point specified: pretreatment peripheral blood. Each PCR received spiked synthetic TCR analog templates. Sequencing used immunoSEQ multiplex PCR; TCRdb keeps in-frame clones, though not all of them. Among tens of thousands of clones listed, about 88% were seen once. The TCR was taken from a donor at least 40 years old with urothelial cancer. The rearrangement uses TRBV5-6 and TRBJ1-2; tentative D call: TRBD1 (6 bases). Specimen: PBMCs, collected around atezolizumab (anti-PD-L1) treatment. The CDR3 DNA follows: TGTGCCAGCAGCTTGGCCGGTGGGACCAACAGGGCCAAGTATGGCTACACCTTC. Its protein is CASSLAGGTNRAKYGYTF. Full variable domain (missing parts from reference TRBV5-6 and TRBJ1-2): DAGVTQSPTHLIKTRGQQVTLRCSPKSGHDTVSWYQQALGQGPQFIFQYYEEEERQRGNFPDRFSGHQFPNYSSELNVNALLLGDSALYLCASSLAGGTNRAKYGYTFGSGTRLTVV.